This T cell receptor beta chain is from a study of regulatory T cells in long-lasting Graves disease. This sample's time point: newly diagnosed GD, antithyroid drugs for less than 3 months. Scientists built the TCR library using RNA that was extracted from PBMCs. Collection of peripheral blood (roughly 9.8 milliliters) was done using EDTA tubes. Investigators prepared the TCR beta libraries by applying iRepertoire HTBI primers and Arm-PCR of CDR3 regions. From the multiplex PCR reads, TCRdb called clonotypes with MiXCR, one entry per CDR3 protein. The table shows roughly 510,000 distinct CDR3 sequences, with about 16% occurring only once. A further study also used this sample, focusing on T cells in Graves' hyperthyroidism and ophthalmopathy. That source adds: Lactation, pregnancy, other autoimmune disease or uncontrolled infection led to exclusion of patients.

This TCR was sampled from a man between 18 and 35 years old with Graves disease. The sample consisted of peripheral blood mononuclear cells (PBMCs), taken at new diagnosis, from a patient treated with antithyroid drugs.

In nucleotides, the CDR3 is TGTGCCAGCAACCTGGAAATGGGGGGGGGGGGGTCCTACAATGAGCAGTTCTTC. Amino acids: CASNLEMGGGGSYNEQFF. The chain links TRBV28 to TRBJ2-1; 7 bases agree with TRBD2. Germline-derived CDR1 and CDR2 are MDHEN and SYDVKM. The CDR3 length is 18 residues. The junction had 16 bases not matched to a gene; V was cut back by 7 bases and J by 1 base.